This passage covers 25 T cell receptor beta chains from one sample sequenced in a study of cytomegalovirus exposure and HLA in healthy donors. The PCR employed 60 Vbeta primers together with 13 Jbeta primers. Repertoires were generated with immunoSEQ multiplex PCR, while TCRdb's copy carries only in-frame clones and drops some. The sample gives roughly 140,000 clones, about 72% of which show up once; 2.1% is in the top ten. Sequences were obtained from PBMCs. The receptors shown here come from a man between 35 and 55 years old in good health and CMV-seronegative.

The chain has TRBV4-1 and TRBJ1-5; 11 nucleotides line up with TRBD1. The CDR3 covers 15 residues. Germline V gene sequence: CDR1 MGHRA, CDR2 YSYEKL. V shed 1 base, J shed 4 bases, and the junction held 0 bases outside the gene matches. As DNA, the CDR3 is TGCGCCAGCAGCCAAGGGGACAGGGGGAATCAGCCCCAGCATTTT. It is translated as CASSQGDRGNQPQHF.

The CDR3 region is CASSPFSTGSEAFF. The CDR3 DNA is TGTGCCAGCTCACCATTTTCGACAGGGTCTGAAGCTTTCTTT. The rearrangement links TRBV18 to TRBJ1-1, with 7 bases lining up with TRBD1. The CDR3 runs 14 residues. Germline CDR1 is KGHSH and CDR2 is LQKENI. The V gene end was trimmed by 2 bases and the J gene end by 6 bases; junction bases not matched to a gene: 6. The full variable domain, in which reference TRBV18 and TRBJ1-1 provide the parts outside the CDR3, is NAGVMQNPRHLVRRRGQEARLRCSPMKGHSHVYWYRQLPEEGLKFMVYLQKENIIDESGMPKERFSAEFPKEGPSILRIQQVVRGDSAAYFCASSPFSTGSEAFFGQGTRLTVV.

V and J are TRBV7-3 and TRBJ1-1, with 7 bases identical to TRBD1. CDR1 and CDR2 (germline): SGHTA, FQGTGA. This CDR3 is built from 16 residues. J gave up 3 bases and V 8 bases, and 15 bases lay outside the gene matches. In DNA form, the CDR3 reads TGTGCCAGCCTTCACAAGACAGGGAGTGTGGACACTGAAGCTTTCTTT. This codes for CASLHKTGSVDTEAFF.

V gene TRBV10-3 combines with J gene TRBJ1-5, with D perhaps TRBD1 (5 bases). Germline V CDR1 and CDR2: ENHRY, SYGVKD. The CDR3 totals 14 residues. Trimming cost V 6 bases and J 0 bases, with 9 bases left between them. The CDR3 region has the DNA TGTGCCATCAGCGAACAGGTTAGCAATCAGCCCCAGCATTTT. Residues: CAISEQVSNQPQHF.

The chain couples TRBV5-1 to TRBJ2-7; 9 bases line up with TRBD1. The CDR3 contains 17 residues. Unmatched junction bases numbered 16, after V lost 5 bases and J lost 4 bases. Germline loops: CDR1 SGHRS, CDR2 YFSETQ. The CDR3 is CASRDVRGGTGSYEQYF. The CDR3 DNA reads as TGCGCCAGCAGGGACGTCCGGGGTGGGACAGGGTCTTACGAGCAGTACTTC. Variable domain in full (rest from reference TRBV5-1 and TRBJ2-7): KAGVTQTPRYLIKTRGQQVTLSCSPISGHRSVSWYQQTPGQGLQFLFEYFSETQRNKGNFPGRFSGRQFSNSRSEMNVSTLELGDSALYLCASRDVRGGTGSYEQYFGPGTRLTVT.

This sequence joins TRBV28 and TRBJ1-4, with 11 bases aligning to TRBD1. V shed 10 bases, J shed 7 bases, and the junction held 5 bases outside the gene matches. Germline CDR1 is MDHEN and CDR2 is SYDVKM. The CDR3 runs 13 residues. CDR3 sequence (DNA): TGTGCCACCGGGACAGGGGGTATTGAAAAACTGTTTTTT. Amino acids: CATGTGGIEKLFF.

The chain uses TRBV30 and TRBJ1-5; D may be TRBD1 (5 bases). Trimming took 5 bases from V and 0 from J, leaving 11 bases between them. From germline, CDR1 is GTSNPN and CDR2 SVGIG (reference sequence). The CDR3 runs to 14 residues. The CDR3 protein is CAWGRQSSNQPQHF. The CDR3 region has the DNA TGTGCCTGGGGTAGACAGAGTAGCAATCAGCCCCAGCATTTT.

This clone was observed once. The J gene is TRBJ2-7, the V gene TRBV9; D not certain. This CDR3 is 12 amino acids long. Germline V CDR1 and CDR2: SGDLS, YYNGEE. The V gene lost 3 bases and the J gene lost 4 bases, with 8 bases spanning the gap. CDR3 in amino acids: CASSGEQYEQYF. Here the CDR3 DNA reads TGTGCCAGCAGCGGTGAACAGTACGAGCAGTACTTC.

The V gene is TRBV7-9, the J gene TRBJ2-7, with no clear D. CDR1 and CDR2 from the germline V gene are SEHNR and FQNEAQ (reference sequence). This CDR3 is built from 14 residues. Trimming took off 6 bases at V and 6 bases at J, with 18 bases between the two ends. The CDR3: CASSRLSSGGEQYF. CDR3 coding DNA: TGTGCCAGCAGTCGGCTCTCCTCTGGCGGCGAGCAGTACTTC.

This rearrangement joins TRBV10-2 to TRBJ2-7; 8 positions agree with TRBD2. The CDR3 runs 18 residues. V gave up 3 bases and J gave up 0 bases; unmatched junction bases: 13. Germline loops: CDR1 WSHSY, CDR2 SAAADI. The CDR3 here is CASSDPGGAASSSYEQYF. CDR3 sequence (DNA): TGCGCCAGCAGTGACCCCGGGGGGGCAGCCTCATCCTCCTACGAGCAGTACTTC.

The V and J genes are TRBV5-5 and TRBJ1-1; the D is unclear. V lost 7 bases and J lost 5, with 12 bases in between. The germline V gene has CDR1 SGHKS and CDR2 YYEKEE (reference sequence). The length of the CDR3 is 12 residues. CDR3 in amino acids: CASVYGRTEAFF. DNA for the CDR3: TGTGCCAGCGTATATGGGCGTACTGAAGCTTTCTTT.

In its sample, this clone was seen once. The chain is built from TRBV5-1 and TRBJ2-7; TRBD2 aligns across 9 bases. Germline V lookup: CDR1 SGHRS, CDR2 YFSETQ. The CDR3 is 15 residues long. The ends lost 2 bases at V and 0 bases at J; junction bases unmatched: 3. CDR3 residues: CASSLAGGHSYEQYF. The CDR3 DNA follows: TGCGCCAGCAGCTTAGCGGGGGGCCACTCCTACGAGCAGTACTTC.

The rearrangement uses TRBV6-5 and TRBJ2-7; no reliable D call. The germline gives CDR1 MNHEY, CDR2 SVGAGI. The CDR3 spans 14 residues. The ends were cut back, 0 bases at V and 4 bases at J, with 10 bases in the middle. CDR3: CASSYSNHAYEQYF. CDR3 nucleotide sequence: TGTGCCAGCAGTTACTCGAACCACGCGTACGAGCAGTACTTC.

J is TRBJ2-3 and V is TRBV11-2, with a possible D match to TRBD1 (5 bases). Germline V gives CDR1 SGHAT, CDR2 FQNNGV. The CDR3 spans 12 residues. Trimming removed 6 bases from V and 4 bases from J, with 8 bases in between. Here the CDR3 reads CASSLGADTQYF. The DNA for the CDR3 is TGTGCCAGCAGTCTAGGGGCAGATACGCAGTATTTT.

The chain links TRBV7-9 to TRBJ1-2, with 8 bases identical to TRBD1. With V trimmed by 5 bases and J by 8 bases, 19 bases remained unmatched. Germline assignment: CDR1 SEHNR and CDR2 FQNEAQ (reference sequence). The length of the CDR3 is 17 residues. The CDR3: CASSERQGARGSRGYTF. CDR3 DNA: TGTGCCAGCAGCGAAAGGCAGGGGGCGCGAGGATCACGCGGCTACACCTTC.

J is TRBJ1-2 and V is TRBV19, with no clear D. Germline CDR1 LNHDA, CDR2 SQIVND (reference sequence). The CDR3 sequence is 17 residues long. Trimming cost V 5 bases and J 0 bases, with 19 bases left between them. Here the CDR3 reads CASSRHDAGEANYGYTF. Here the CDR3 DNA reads TGTGCCAGTAGTCGCCATGATGCAGGCGAAGCTAACTATGGCTACACCTTC. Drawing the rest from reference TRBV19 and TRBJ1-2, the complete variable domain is DGGITQSPKYLFRKEGQNVTLSCEQNLNHDAMYWYRQDPGQGLRLIYYSQIVNDFQKGDIAEGYSVSREKKESFPLTVTSAQKNPTAFYLCASSRHDAGEANYGYTFGSGTRLTVV.

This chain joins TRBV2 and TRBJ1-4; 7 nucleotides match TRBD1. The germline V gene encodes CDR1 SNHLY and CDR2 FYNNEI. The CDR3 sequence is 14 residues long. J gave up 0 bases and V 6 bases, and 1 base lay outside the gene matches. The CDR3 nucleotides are TGTGCCAGCAGAGACAGGGCAACTAATGAAAAACTGTTTTTT. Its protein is CASRDRATNEKLFF.

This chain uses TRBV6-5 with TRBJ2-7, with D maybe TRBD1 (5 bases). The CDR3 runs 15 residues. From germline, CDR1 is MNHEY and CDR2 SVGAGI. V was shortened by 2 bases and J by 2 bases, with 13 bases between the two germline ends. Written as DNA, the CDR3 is TGTGCCAGCAGTTACACTCACGACAGCCCCTACGAGCAGTACTTC. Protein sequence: CASSYTHDSPYEQYF.

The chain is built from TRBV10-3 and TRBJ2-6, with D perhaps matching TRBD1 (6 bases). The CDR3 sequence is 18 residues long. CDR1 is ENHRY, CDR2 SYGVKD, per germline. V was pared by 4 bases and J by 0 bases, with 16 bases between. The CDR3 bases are TGTGCCATCAGTGGTAAACAGGGACCCCTCTCTGGGGCCAACGTCCTGACTTTC. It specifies CAISGKQGPLSGANVLTF.

The CDR3, as DNA: TGTGCCAGCACCCTATCGGGAAGCCACGAAGCTTTCTTT. Protein: CASTLSGSHEAFF. The chain is built from TRBV11-2 and TRBJ1-1; D unclear. With 7 bases removed from V and 8 bases from J, the gap between germline ends came to 17 bases. This CDR3 has 13 amino acids. Germline loops: CDR1 SGHAT, CDR2 FQNNGV. Filled out from reference TRBV11-2 and TRBJ1-1, the complete variable domain reads EAGVAQSPRYKIIEKRQSVAFWCNPISGHATLYWYQQILGQGPKLLIQFQNNGVVDDSQLPKDRFSAERLKGVDSTLKIQPAKLEDSAVYLCASTLSGSHEAFFGQGTRLTVV.

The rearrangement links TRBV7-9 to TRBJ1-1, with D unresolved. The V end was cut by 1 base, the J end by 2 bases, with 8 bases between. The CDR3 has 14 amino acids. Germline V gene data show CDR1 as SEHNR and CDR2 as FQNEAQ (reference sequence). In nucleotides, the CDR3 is TGTGCCAGCAGCTTAGATGCAGGAAACACTGAAGCTTTCTTT. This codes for CASSLDAGNTEAFF. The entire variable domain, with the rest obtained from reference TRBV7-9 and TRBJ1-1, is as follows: DTGVSQNPRHKITKRGQNVTFRCDPISEHNRLYWYRQTLGQGPEFLTYFQNEAQLEKSRLLSDRFSAERPKGSFSTLEIQRTEQGDSAMYLCASSLDAGNTEAFFGQGTRLTVV.

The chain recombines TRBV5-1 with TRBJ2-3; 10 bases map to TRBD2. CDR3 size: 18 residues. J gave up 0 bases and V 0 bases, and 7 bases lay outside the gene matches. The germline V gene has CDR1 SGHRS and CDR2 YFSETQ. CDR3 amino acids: CASSLVASGRSSTDTQYF. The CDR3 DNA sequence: TGCGCCAGCAGCTTGGTCGCTAGCGGGAGATCTAGCACAGATACGCAGTATTTT.

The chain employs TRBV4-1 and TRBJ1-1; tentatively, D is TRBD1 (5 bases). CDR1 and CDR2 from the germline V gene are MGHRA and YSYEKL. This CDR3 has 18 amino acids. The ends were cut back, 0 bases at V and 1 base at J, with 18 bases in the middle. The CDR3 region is CASSQDPTGGRANTEAFF. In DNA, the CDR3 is TGCGCCAGCAGCCAAGATCCCACCGGGGGACGAGCGAACACTGAAGCTTTCTTT.

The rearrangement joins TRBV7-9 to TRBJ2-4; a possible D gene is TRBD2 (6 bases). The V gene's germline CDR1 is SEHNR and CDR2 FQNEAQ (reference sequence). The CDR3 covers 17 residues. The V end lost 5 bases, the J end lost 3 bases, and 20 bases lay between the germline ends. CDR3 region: CASSPDRGGDDKNIQYF. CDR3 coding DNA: TGTGCCAGCAGCCCCGATCGTGGAGGGGATGACAAAAACATTCAGTACTTC.

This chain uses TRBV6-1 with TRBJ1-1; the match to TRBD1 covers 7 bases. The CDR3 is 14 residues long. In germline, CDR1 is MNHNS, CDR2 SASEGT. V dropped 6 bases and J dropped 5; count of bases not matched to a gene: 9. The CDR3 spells CASSHGQAETEAFF. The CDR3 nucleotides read TGTGCCAGCAGCCATGGACAGGCGGAAACTGAAGCTTTCTTT.